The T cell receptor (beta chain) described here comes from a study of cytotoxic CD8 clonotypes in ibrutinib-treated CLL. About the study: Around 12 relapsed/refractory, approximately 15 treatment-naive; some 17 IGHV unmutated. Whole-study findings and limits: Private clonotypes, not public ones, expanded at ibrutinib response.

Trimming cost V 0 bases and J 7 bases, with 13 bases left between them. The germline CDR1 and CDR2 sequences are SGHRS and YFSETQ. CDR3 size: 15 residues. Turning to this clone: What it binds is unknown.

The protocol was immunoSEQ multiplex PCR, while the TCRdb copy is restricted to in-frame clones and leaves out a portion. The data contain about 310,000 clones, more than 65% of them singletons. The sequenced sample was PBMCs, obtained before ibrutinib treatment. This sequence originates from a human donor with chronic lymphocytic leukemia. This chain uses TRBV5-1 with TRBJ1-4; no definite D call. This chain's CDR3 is CASSLVPASGEKLFF. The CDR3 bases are TGCGCCAGCAGCTTGGTTCCCGCATCGGGTGAAAAACTGTTTTTT. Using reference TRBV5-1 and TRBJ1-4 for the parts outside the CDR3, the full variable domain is KAGVTQTPRYLIKTRGQQVTLSCSPISGHRSVSWYQQTPGQGLQFLFEYFSETQRNKGNFPGRFSGRQFSNSRSEMNVSTLELGDSALYLCASSLVPASGEKLFFGSGTQLSVL.